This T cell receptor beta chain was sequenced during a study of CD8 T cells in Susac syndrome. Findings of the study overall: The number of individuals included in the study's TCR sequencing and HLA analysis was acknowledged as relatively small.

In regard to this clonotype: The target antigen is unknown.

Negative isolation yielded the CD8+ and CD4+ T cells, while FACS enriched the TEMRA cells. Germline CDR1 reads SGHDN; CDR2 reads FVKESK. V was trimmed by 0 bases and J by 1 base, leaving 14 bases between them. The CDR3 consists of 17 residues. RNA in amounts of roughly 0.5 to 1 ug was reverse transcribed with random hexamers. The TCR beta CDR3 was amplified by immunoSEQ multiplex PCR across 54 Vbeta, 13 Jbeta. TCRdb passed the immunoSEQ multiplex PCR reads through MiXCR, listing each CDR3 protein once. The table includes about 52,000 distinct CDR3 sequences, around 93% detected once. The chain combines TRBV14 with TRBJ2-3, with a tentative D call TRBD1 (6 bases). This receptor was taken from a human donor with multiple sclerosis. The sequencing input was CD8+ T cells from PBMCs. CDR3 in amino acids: CASSQDRWAGGTDTQYF. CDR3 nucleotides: TGTGCCAGCAGCCAAGATCGGTGGGCAGGGGGCACAGATACGCAGTATTTT.